Listed below are T cell receptor beta chains from one sample, sequenced in a study of CD4+ T cells in melanoma. The assay was immunoSEQ multiplex PCR, and TCRdb's table has in-frame clones only and misses some. Of 5,500 to 8,000 clones in the sample, more than 65% were seen once. Sequenced sample: cells from a culture (not recorded whether cultured in vitro). The receptors shown here come from a human donor with melanoma. The CDR3 runs from the conserved cysteine through the conserved F or W. The order of the fields is clone size, J gene, D gene, V gene, CDR3 protein, CDR3 DNA. The D gene is left open where the match is weak. Clone size is given for some rows only: seen once, a few or many times, or a class if the clone is expanded.

few | TRBJ2-3 | . | TRBV19 | CASSIDGIRTDTQYF | TGTGCCAGTAGTATAGACGGGATCCGCACAGATACGCAGTATTTT
few | TRBJ2-7 | . | TRBV5-1 | CASSANYEQYF | TGCGCCAGCAGCGCTAACTACGAGCAGTACTTC
. | TRBJ2-7 | . | TRBV5-5 | CASSLPGAYEQYF | TGTGCCAGCAGCTTGCCAGGGGCCTACGAGCAGTACTTC
. | TRBJ1-4 | TRBD1 | TRBV5-4 | CASSSQGGPNEKLFF | TGTGCCAGCAGCTCCCAGGGGGGGCCTAATGAAAAACTGTTTTTT
. | TRBJ2-7 | TRBD2 | TRBV5-4 | CASSEGSGDRNF | TGTGCCAGCAGCGAGGGTAGCGGGGATAGGAACTTC
. | TRBJ2-5 | . | TRBV9 | CASSATAQETQYF | TGTGCCAGCAGCGCGACGGCACAAGAGACCCAGTACTTC
. | TRBJ2-7 | . | TRBV28 | CASSTPGKEEQYF | TGTGCCAGCAGTACCCCTGGGAAGGAAGAGCAGTACTTC
once | TRBJ2-5 | . | TRBV9 | CASSPSGAIQETQYF | TGTGCCAGCAGCCCATCGGGGGCAATCCAAGAGACCCAGTACTTC
. | TRBJ1-1 | . | TRBV5-1 | CASSFRGSMNTEAFF | TGCGCCAGCAGCTTCCGGGGATCTATGAACACTGAAGCTTTCTTT
. | TRBJ1-1 | TRBD1 | TRBV19 | CASISDRGRGAFF | TGTGCCAGTATTTCCGACAGGGGGCGGGGAGCTTTCTTT
. | TRBJ1-3 | TRBD1 | TRBV30 | CAWSPGLGKTGGGGNTIYF | TGTGCCTGGAGCCCGGGGCTCGGGAAGACAGGGGGCGGTGGAAACACCATATATTTT
. | TRBJ2-7 | . | TRBV30 | CASIGPGDRSSYEQYF | TGTGCCTCGATCGGGCCCGGGGACCGGAGCTCCTACGAGCAGTACTTC
. | TRBJ2-7 | . | TRBV2 | CASTDSYYEQYF | TGTGCCAGCACTGACAGCTACTACGAGCAGTACTTC
. | TRBJ2-6 | TRBD1 | TRBV19 | CASSDRVSSGANVLTF | TGTGCCAGCAGTGACAGGGTTAGCTCTGGGGCCAACGTCCTGACTTTC
. | TRBJ2-1 | TRBD1 | TRBV10-1 | CASSDRTGPVQFF | TGCGCCAGCAGTGACAGGACAGGTCCTGTGCAGTTCTTC
. | TRBJ1-1 | . | TRBV3-1/TRBV3-2 | CASSLPGASRETEAFF | TGTGCCAGCAGCCTCCCAGGGGCTAGTAGGGAAACTGAAGCTTTCTTT
. | TRBJ2-1 | . | TRBV18 | CASTQSREKQFF | TGTGCCAGCACCCAAAGCCGGGAAAAGCAGTTCTTC
. | TRBJ2-7 | . | TRBV7-8 | CASSLDGRGEQYF | TGTGCCAGCAGCTTAGATGGCAGGGGAGAGCAGTACTTC
. | TRBJ2-3 | . | TRBV2 | CASSKDPDEDTQYF | TGTGCCAGCAGTAAAGATCCGGACGAAGATACGCAGTATTTT
few | TRBJ2-1 | TRBD1 | TRBV5-6 | CASSSGDRAYNEQFF | TGTGCCAGCAGTTCCGGGGACAGGGCCTACAATGAGCAGTTCTTC
few | TRBJ2-5 | . | TRBV7-6 | CASSPGHRVGETQYF | TGTGCCAGCAGCCCCGGGCACCGAGTAGGGGAGACCCAGTACTTC
. | TRBJ2-7 | . | TRBV4-3 | CASSQDSSLSYEQYF | TGCGCCAGCAGCCAAGATTCGTCCCTAAGCTACGAGCAGTACTTC
. | TRBJ1-2 | TRBD1 | TRBV28 | CASSLGQSYGYTF | TGTGCCAGCAGCCTGGGACAGTCCTATGGCTACACCTTC
few | TRBJ1-2 | TRBD1 | TRBV4-1 | CASSQDVGTGGARGYTF | TGCGCCAGCAGCCAAGATGTTGGGACAGGGGGCGCGAGGGGCTACACCTTC
. | TRBJ2-7 | . | TRBV4-1 | CASSPSGLTASYEQYF | TGCGCCAGCAGCCCTTCCGGACTCACGGCCTCCTACGAGCAGTACTTC
few | TRBJ1-3 | . | TRBV19 | CASSYRGLAGNTIYF | TGTGCCAGTAGTTATCGAGGGCTCGCTGGAAACACCATATATTTT
. | TRBJ2-3 | . | TRBV5-1 | CASSLERVSATDTQYF | TGCGCCAGCAGCTTGGAGCGGGTTTCGGCTACAGATACGCAGTATTTT
. | TRBJ1-2 | . | TRBV5-1 | CASSLPGYGYTF | TGCGCCAGCAGTTTGCCCGGCTATGGCTACACCTTC
few | TRBJ2-7 | . | TRBV6-5 | CASRETDLNEQYF | TGTGCCAGCAGAGAGACAGATCTTAACGAGCAGTACTTC
. | TRBJ2-7 | TRBD1 | TRBV5-5 | CASSWRQGYGYQGYEQYF | TGTGCCAGCAGCTGGCGACAGGGATATGGTTATCAGGGGTACGAGCAGTACTTC
medium-sized | TRBJ2-7 | TRBD1 | TRBV27 | CASSTDRGAYEQYF | TGTGCCAGCAGTACGGACAGGGGGGCCTACGAGCAGTACTTC
. | TRBJ1-1 | . | TRBV12-5 | CASGFESASDPEAFF | TGTGCTAGTGGTTTTGAATCCGCAAGCGACCCCGAAGCTTTCTTT
. | TRBJ1-2 | . | TRBV5-1 | CASSLDIRDSGVYTF | TGCGCCAGCAGCTTGGACATCCGGGACTCCGGGGTTTACACCTTC
. | TRBJ2-1 | TRBD1 | TRBV5-1 | CASSLQGASSYNEQFF | TGCGCCAGCAGCTTACAGGGGGCAAGCTCCTACAATGAGCAGTTCTTC
. | TRBJ2-7 | TRBD1 | TRBV5-1 | CASSHGTGGYEQYF | TGCGCCAGCAGCCACGGGACAGGGGGCTACGAGCAGTACTTC
. | TRBJ2-2 | TRBD1 | TRBV19 | CASSIGFWDRENTGELFF | TGTGCCAGTAGTATAGGGTTCTGGGACAGGGAGAACACCGGGGAGCTGTTTTTT
. | TRBJ1-2 | . | TRBV7-9 | CASSPPGSAGYTF | TGTGCCAGCAGCCCTCCGGGCAGCGCTGGCTACACCTTC
. | TRBJ2-6 | . | TRBV9 | CASSPTRASGANVLTF | TGTGCCAGCAGCCCAACAAGAGCCTCTGGGGCCAACGTCCTGACTTTC
. | TRBJ2-3 | TRBD2 | TRBV5-1 | CASSLWTSGPLGTDTQYF | TGCGCCAGCAGCTTGTGGACTAGCGGGCCTCTGGGCACAGATACGCAGTATTTT
once | TRBJ2-1 | TRBD2 | TRBV9 | CASSVGRDGGGNEQFF | TGTGCCAGCAGCGTAGGGAGAGACGGGGGGGGCAATGAGCAGTTCTTC
. | TRBJ2-1 | TRBD2 | TRBV5-1 | CASSLAGGGESYNEQFF | TGCGCCAGCAGCTTGGCCGGGGGGGGTGAGTCCTACAATGAGCAGTTCTTC
. | TRBJ2-1 | TRBD2 | TRBV29-1 | CSVALTSGGAQFF | TGCAGCGTCGCCCTTACTAGCGGGGGGGCGCAGTTCTTC